This T cell receptor beta chain was sequenced in a study of blood T cells in healthy people across ages. Per the germline V gene, CDR1 is MDHEN and CDR2 is SYDVKM. The length of the CDR3 is 12 residues. With 4 bases removed from V and 13 bases from J, the gap between germline ends came to 14 bases. Primers used in a second PCR of roughly 6 to 12 cycles were a sample-barcoded 5' primer and a J-beta primer mix. Each CDR3 protein is one row after TCRdb ran MiXCR on the 5' RACE reads. The profile covers about 1.4 million distinct CDR3 sequences, with roughly 59% appearing a single time and under 8.5% taken by the ten largest.

The sample comprised blood. The chain employs TRBV28 and TRBJ2-4; possibly TRBD1 or TRBD2 for D (5 bases each). This receptor was obtained from a man younger than 30 in good health. The CDR3 bases are TGTGCCAGCAGTTCCGGGGCAGGGAAGCAGTACTTC. Amino acid sequence: CASSSGAGKQYF.